The 14 T cell receptor beta chains below all came from one sample that was sequenced in a study of T cell responses to AZD1222 COVID-19 vaccine. The data were produced by immunoSEQ multiplex PCR, yet TCRdb's version contains in-frame clones alone and is incomplete. The profile covers 100,000 to 140,000 clones, with around 90% appearing a single time and less than 8% taken by the ten largest. The sample was peripheral blood, taken on day 0 of AZD1222 vaccination. The receptor set was obtained from an adult in good health.

The J gene is TRBJ2-7, the V gene TRBV6-5; 8 positions agree with TRBD1. The CDR3 consists of 12 residues. The J segment lost 12 bases and the V segment lost 8 bases, leaving 12 bases of the junction unmatched. The V gene's germline CDR1 is MNHEY and CDR2 SVGAGI. The CDR3 sequence is CASPGQGVRLYF. CDR3 nucleotide sequence: TGTGCCAGCCCAGGACAGGGCGTTCGGCTGTACTTC.

The V gene is TRBV7-3, the J gene TRBJ2-1, with 13 bases that match TRBD2. V was clipped by 3 bases and J by 6 bases; unmatched bases: 2. The CDR3 runs to 15 residues. Looked up from germline, CDR1 is SGHTA and CDR2 is FQGTGA. CDR3 residues: CASSFGTSGINEQFF. CDR3 sequence (DNA): TGTGCCAGCAGCTTCGGGACTAGCGGGATCAATGAGCAGTTCTTC. The variable domain in full, completed from reference TRBV7-3 and TRBJ2-1, reads GAGVSQTPSNKVTEKGKYVELRCDPISGHTALYWYRQSLGQGPEFLIYFQGTGAADDSGLPNDRFFAVRPEGSVSTLKIQRTERGDSAVYLCASSFGTSGINEQFFGPGTRLTVL.

This rearrangement joins TRBV4-3 to TRBJ2-6, with 12 bases identical to TRBD1. V dropped 1 base and J dropped 8; count of bases not matched to a gene: 6. Germline values: CDR1 LGHNA, CDR2 YSLEER. The CDR3 loop spans 17 amino acids. The CDR3 region is CASSQVPGQGATNVLTF. In DNA, the CDR3 is TGCGCCAGCAGCCAAGTCCCGGGACAGGGGGCGACCAACGTCCTGACTTTC.

The chain carries TRBV20-1 and TRBJ1-2; D is perhaps TRBD1 (6 bases). With 4 bases removed from V and 7 bases from J, the gap between germline ends came to 10 bases. Germline-derived CDR1 and CDR2 are DFQATT and SNEGSKA (reference sequence). The CDR3 runs 11 residues. CDR3 coding DNA: TGCAGTGCTACAGGGGTAGGTGGCTACACCTTC. It is translated as CSATGVGGYTF.

The chain combines TRBV24-1 with TRBJ2-1; 7 nucleotides match TRBD1. CDR3 length equals 12 residues. Germline V gene data show CDR1 as KGHDR and CDR2 as SFDVKD. V lost 9 bases and J lost 9; bases outside the gene matches: 7. The CDR3 DNA follows: TGTGCCACCTCACAGGGGTTCGGTGAGCAGTTCTTC. It is translated as CATSQGFGEQFF.

The chain joins TRBV28 to TRBJ1-1, with 8 bases aligning to TRBD1. Germline CDR1 reads MDHEN; CDR2 reads SYDVKM. V trimming: 0 bases; J trimming: 0 bases; junction bases outside the gene matches: 3. The length of the CDR3 is 16 residues. The CDR3 sequence: CASSLWRTGLNTEAFF. For the CDR3, the DNA is TGTGCCAGCAGTTTATGGAGGACAGGGCTGAACACTGAAGCTTTCTTT.

The chain links TRBV30 to TRBJ1-1; perhaps TRBD1 as D (6 bases). V dropped 5 bases and J dropped 0 bases, with 13 bases sitting between them. The CDR3 length is 14 residues. Germline V lookup: CDR1 GTSNPN, CDR2 SVGIG (reference sequence). This CDR3 reads CAWAGGDMNTEAFF. The CDR3 DNA sequence: TGTGCCTGGGCGGGGGGGGACATGAACACTGAAGCTTTCTTT.

The chain couples TRBV7-2 to TRBJ1-4, with no clear D. From germline, CDR1 is SGHTA and CDR2 FQGNSA. Trimming removed 2 bases from V and 6 bases from J, with 7 bases in between. This CDR3 spans 13 amino acids. CDR3 coding DNA: TGTGCCAGCAGCTTACTTCGCGATGAAAAACTGTTTTTT. Translated, it gives CASSLLRDEKLFF. Full variable domain (remainder filled in from reference TRBV7-2 and TRBJ1-4): GAGVSQSPSNKVTEKGKDVELRCDPISGHTALYWYRQSLGQGLEFLIYFQGNSAPDKSGLPSDRFSAERTGGSVSTLTIQRTQQEDSAVYLCASSLLRDEKLFFGSGTQLSVL.

The V gene is TRBV6-4, the J gene TRBJ2-3; D remains unclear. Trimming removed 0 bases at V and 1 base at J, with 5 bases between. Germline loops: CDR1 MRHNA, CDR2 SNTAGT. The CDR3 is 14 residues long. This CDR3 is CASSDSVRTDTQYF. The DNA of the CDR3 is TGTGCCAGCAGTGACTCCGTCCGCACAGATACGCAGTATTTT.

This clone was detected only once. This rearrangement joins TRBV6-5 to TRBJ1-3, with D hard to call. In germline, CDR1 is MNHEY, CDR2 SVGAGI. There are 12 residues in the CDR3. V was pared by 7 bases and J by 4 bases, with 8 bases between. The CDR3 sequence: CASTREGNTIYF. CDR3 nucleotides: TGTGCCAGCACCCGGGAGGGAAACACCATATATTTT.

This rearrangement joins TRBV12-3 or TRBV12-4 to TRBJ2-7; TRBD1 is a possible D gene (5 bases). The CDR3 covers 12 residues. Trimming shortened V by 6 bases and J by 3 bases, and 9 bases separated the two germline ends. CDR3 loop: CASRQGRYEQYF. The CDR3 coding sequence is TGTGCCAGCAGGCAGGGTCGCTACGAGCAGTACTTC.

V is TRBV14 and J is TRBJ1-4; weak D call: TRBD1 (5 bases). The germline CDR1 and CDR2 sequences are SGHDN and FVKESK. V lost 4 bases to trimming and J lost 2 bases, with 14 bases between them. The CDR3 runs 16 residues. The CDR3 sequence: CASSPGGDGTNEKLFF. The CDR3 coding sequence is TGTGCCAGCAGCCCGGGGGGGGACGGGACTAATGAAAAACTGTTTTTT.

The V call is TRBV27, the J call TRBJ2-5, with 11 bases identical to TRBD1. From germline, CDR1 is MNHEY and CDR2 SMNVEV (reference sequence). After removal of 4 bases from V and 4 bases from J, the junction contained 5 bases not matched to a gene. There are 15 residues in the CDR3. CDR3 loop: CASSSPGQGVETQYF. The CDR3 nucleotides read TGTGCCAGCAGTTCTCCGGGACAGGGGGTAGAGACCCAGTACTTC.

The rearrangement joins TRBV12-3 or TRBV12-4 to TRBJ2-6; unclear D gene. The CDR3 extends over 13 amino acids. V lost 6 bases to trimming and J lost 0 bases, with 3 bases between them. CDR3 in DNA: TGTGCCAGCAGCAGCTCTGGGGCCAACGTCCTGACTTTC. This gives the protein CASSSSGANVLTF.